The 9 T cell receptor beta chains in this list originate from one sample, sequenced in a study of T cell repertoires in cytomegalovirus infection. TCRdb called the reads again in MiXCR, with one record for every CDR3 protein. The table has 110,000 to 150,000 distinct CDR3 sequences, 32% seen once. The antigens for these receptors are not known. This sample comprised CD8+ T cells from cultured PBMCs, obtained from culture after CMV antigen stimulation. The source of these receptors is a human donor in good health (CMV status not recorded). Some clones in this sample may be carry-over from other donors' samples.

V is TRBV7-9 and J is TRBJ1-4, with TRBD1 matching over 7 bases. The V and J ends lost 4 bases and 5 bases, in that order; junction bases with no gene match: 7. Germline lookup yields CDR1 SEHNR and CDR2 FQNEAQ (reference sequence). This CDR3 has 15 residues. The CDR3 sequence: CASSSTWDSNEKLFF. CDR3 DNA sequence: TGTGCCAGCAGCTCCACGTGGGACAGCAATGAAAAACTGTTTTTT.

This clonotype was detected many times. The chain combines TRBV5-4 with TRBJ1-1, with D tentatively TRBD1 (5 bases). The V gene's germline CDR1 is SGHNT and CDR2 YYREEE (reference sequence). The CDR3 extends over 16 amino acids. The germline V and J ends were trimmed by 3 bases and 0 bases, with 15 bases remaining between them. The CDR3 region is CASSSRDLFMNTEAFF. The CDR3 bases are TGTGCCAGCAGCTCGCGGGACCTTTTCATGAACACTGAAGCTTTCTTT.

This clonotype turned up a few times. The V gene is TRBV15, the J gene TRBJ2-3, with TRBD2 matching 11 bases. After removal of 5 bases from V and 7 bases from J, the junction contained 14 bases not matched to a gene. Germline V CDR1 and CDR2: LNHNV, YYDKDF (reference sequence). The CDR3 spans 17 residues. Written as DNA, the CDR3 is TGTGCCACCAGCGGAGGCCCTTTTACTAGCGGGGGAAATACGCAGTATTTT. Its translation is CATSGGPFTSGGNTQYF. Complete variable domain (other parts from reference TRBV15 and TRBJ2-3): DAMVIQNPRYQVTQFGKPVTLSCSQTLNHNVMYWYQQKSSQAPKLLFHYYDKDFNNEADTPDNFQSRRPNTSFCFLDIRSPGLGDTAMYLCATSGGPFTSGGNTQYFGPGTRLTVL.

The chain combines TRBV7-6 with TRBJ2-2; tentatively, D is TRBD2 (7 bases). The V end lost 1 base, the J end lost 5 bases, and 11 bases lay between the germline ends. This CDR3 comprises 15 residues. The V gene's germline CDR1 is SGHVS and CDR2 FNYEAQ. For the CDR3, the DNA is TGTGCCAGCAGCTTAGAGGGGGGGCTAACCGGGGAGCTGTTTTTT. It specifies CASSLEGGLTGELFF.

The chain is built from TRBV2 and TRBJ2-5, with 11 nucleotides matching TRBD2. Germline CDR1 and CDR2: SNHLY and FYNNEI. The CDR3 extends over 15 amino acids. Trimming removed 5 bases from V and 2 bases from J; junction bases left unmatched: 4. The CDR3 DNA follows: TGTGCCAGCAGTTCCTGGACTAGCGGGCAAGAGACCCAGTACTTC. Translation gives CASSSWTSGQETQYF.

This clonotype was counted a few times. The V and J genes are TRBV7-6 and TRBJ1-2; TRBD1 matches at 7 bases. Germline-derived CDR1 and CDR2 are SGHVS and FNYEAQ. The CDR3 has 15 amino acids. V shed 5 bases, J shed 5 bases, and the junction held 11 bases outside the gene matches. The CDR3 coding sequence is TGTGCCAGCAGCGGCGAGGGTGAGGGGGCGTATGGCTACACCTTC. Protein product: CASSGEGEGAYGYTF.

This clonotype has a handful of counts. This chain links TRBV24-1 with TRBJ2-2; D is tentatively TRBD1 or TRBD2 (5 bases each). The CDR3 is 17 amino acids. CDR1 is KGHDR and CDR2 is SFDVKD in the germline V gene. V lost 6 bases, J lost 7 bases, and 23 bases lay in between. CDR3 sequence (DNA): TGTGCCACCAGTCCGCTACATACCGAACCTGGGGGCGGGGAGCTGTTTTTT. This encodes CATSPLHTEPGGGELFF.

The chain carries TRBV27 and TRBJ1-6; possible D gene TRBD1, 5 bases. Per the germline V gene, CDR1 is MNHEY and CDR2 is SMNVEV (reference sequence). CDR3 length: 14 amino acids. Trimming left V 2 bases short and J 10 bases short, with 12 bases between. The CDR3 nucleotides read TGTGCCAGCAGTTTACAGGGAGGTAGCTCACCCCTCCACTTT. Translation gives CASSLQGGSSPLHF.

This clonotype was detected a few times. The rearrangement joins TRBV28 to TRBJ1-1; D perhaps matches TRBD1 (5 bases). Germline CDR1 reads MDHEN; CDR2 reads SYDVKM. V gave up 6 bases and J gave up 4 bases, with 18 bases separating them. The CDR3 extends over 15 amino acids. Here the CDR3 reads CASSPPWGRGTEAFF. CDR3 coding DNA: TGTGCCAGCAGCCCTCCCTGGGGTAGGGGCACTGAAGCTTTCTTT.